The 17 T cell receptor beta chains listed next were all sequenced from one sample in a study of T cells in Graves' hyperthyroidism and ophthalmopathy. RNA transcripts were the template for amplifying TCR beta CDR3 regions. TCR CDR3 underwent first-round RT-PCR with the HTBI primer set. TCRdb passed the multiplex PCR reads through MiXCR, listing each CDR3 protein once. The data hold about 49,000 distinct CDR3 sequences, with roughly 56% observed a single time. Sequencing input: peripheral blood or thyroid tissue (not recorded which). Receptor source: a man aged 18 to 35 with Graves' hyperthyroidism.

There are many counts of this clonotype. For the CDR3, the DNA is TGCGCCAGCAGCCAAGATGGCGGGACAGGTTACTACGAGCAGTACTTC. Translated, it gives CASSQDGGTGYYEQYF. The rearrangement joins TRBV4-3 to TRBJ2-7; 8 bases line up with TRBD1. CDR3 length equals 16 residues. Germline V gene lookup returns CDR1 LGHNA and CDR2 YSLEER. J was trimmed by 3 bases and V by 0 bases; bases with no gene match: 7.

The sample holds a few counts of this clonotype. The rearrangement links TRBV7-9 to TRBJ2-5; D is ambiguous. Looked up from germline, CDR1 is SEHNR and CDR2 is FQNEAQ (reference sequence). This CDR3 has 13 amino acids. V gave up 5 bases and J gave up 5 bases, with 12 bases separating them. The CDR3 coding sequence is TGTGCCAGCAGCCCCCCGCTCAAGGAGACCCAGTACTTC. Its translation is CASSPPLKETQYF.

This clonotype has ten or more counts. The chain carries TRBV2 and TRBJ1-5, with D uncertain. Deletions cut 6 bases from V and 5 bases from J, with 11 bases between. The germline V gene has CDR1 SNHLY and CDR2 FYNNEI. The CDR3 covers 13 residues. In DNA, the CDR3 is TGTGCCAGCAGCCCTGGGCCCGATCAGCCCCAGCATTTT. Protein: CASSPGPDQPQHF.

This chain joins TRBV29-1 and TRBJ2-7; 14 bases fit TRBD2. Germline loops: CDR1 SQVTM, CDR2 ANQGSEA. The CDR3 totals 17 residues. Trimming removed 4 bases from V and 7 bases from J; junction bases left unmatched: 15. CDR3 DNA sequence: TGCAGCGTTGGCACAGGGCCCGGGACTAGCGGGAGTAGTGAGCAGTACTTC. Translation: CSVGTGPGTSGSSEQYF.

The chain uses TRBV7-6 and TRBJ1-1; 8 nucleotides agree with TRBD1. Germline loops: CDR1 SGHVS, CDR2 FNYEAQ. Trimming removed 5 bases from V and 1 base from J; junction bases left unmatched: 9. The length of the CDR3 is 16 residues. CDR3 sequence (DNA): TGTGCCAGCAGCCCTGACAGGGGCGTCAAGAACACTGAAGCTTTCTTT. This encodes CASSPDRGVKNTEAFF.

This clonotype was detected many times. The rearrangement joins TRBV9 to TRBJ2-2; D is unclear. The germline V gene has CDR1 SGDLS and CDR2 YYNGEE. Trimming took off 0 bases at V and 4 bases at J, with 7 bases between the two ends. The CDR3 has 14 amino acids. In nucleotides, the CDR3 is TGTGCCAGCAGCGTAGATGGGTTCACCGGGGAGCTGTTTTTT. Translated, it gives CASSVDGFTGELFF.

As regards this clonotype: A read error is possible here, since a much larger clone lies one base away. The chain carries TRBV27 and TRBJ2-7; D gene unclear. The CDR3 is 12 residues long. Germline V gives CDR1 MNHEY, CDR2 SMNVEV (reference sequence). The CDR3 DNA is TGTACCAGCAGTGACCCCCCCTACGAGCAGTACTTC. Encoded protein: CTSSDPPYEQYF.

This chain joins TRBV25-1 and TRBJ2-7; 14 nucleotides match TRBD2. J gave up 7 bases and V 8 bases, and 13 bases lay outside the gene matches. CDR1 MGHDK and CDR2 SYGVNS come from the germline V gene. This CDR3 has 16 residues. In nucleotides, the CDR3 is TGTGCCAGCGTGAGGCCCGGGACTAGCGGGAGTAGTGAGCAGTACTTC. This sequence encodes CASVRPGTSGSSEQYF.

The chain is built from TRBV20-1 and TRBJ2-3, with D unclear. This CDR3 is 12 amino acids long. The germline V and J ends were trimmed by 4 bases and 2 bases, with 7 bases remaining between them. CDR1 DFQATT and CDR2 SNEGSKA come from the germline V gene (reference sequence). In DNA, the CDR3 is TGCAGTGCTATGCGGATCACAGATACGCAGTATTTT. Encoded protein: CSAMRITDTQYF.

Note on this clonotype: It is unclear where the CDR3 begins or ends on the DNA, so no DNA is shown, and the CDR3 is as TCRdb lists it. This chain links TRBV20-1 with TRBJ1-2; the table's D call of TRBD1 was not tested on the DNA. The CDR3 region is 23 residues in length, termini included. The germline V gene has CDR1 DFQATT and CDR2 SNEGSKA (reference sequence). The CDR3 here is CSASNPTAFYLCARHRKAFGYTF.

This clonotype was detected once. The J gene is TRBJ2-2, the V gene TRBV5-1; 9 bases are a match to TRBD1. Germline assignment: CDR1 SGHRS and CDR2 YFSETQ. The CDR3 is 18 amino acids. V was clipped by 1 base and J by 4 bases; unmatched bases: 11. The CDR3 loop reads CASSLREGGTGSTGELFF. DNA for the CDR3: TGCGCCAGCAGCTTGCGGGAAGGAGGGACAGGGTCCACCGGGGAGCTGTTTTTT.

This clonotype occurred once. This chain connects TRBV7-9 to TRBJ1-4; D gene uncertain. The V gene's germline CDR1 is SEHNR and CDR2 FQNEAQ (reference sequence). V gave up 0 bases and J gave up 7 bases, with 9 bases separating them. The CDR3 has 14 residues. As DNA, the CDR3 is TGTGCCAGCAGCTTAGCACGGGAGATTGAAAAACTGTTTTTT. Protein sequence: CASSLAREIEKLFF.

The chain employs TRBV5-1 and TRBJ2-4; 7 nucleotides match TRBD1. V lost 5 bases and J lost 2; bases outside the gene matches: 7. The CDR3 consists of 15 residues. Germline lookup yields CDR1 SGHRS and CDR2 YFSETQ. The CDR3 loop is CASRGDSSPKNIQYF. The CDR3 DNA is TGCGCCAGCAGAGGGGACAGTAGTCCCAAAAACATTCAGTACTTC.

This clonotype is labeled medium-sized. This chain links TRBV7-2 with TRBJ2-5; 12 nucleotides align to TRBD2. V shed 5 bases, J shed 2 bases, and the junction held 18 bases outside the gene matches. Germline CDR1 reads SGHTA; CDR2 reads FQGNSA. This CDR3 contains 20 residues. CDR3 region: CASSKSGRLAGERRQETQYF. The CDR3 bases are TGTGCCAGCAGCAAGAGCGGTCGACTAGCGGGAGAAAGAAGACAAGAGACCCAGTACTTC. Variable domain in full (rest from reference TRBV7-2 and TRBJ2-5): GAGVSQSPSNKVTEKGKDVELRCDPISGHTALYWYRQSLGQGLEFLIYFQGNSAPDKSGLPSDRFSAERTGGSVSTLTIQRTQQEDSAVYLCASSKSGRLAGERRQETQYFGPGTRLLVL.

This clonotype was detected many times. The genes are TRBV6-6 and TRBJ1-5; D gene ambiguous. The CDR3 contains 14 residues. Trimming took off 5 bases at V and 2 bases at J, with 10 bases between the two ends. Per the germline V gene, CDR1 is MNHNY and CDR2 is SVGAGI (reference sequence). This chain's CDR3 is CASSEHSGNQPQHF. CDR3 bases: TGTGCCAGCAGTGAACATAGCGGCAATCAGCCCCAGCATTTT.

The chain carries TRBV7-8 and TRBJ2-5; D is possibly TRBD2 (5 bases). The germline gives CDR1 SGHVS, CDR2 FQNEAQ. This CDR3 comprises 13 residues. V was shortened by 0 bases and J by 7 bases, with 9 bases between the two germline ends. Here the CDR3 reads CASSLAPEGTQYF. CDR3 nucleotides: TGTGCCAGCAGCTTAGCCCCCGAGGGGACCCAGTACTTC.

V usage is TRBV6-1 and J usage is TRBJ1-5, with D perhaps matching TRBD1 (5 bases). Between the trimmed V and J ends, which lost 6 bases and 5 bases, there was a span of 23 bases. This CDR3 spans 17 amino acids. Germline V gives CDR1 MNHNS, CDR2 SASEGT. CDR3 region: CASRVRGKLSPDQPQHF. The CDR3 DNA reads TGTGCCAGCAGGGTCCGGGGCAAACTCAGCCCGGATCAGCCCCAGCATTTT.